The clone carrying this T cell receptor (beta chain) showed up just once. This specimen comes from a study of cytomegalovirus exposure and HLA in healthy donors. The CDR3 runs to 16 residues. Germline CDR1 and CDR2: SGHTA and FQGNSA. After removal of 6 bases from V and 1 base from J, the junction contained 2 bases not matched to a gene. The PCR made use of 60 Vbeta and 13 Jbeta primers. This table comes from immunoSEQ multiplex PCR, and its TCRdb copy is limited to in-frame clones, with some not included. In the table there are some 130,000 clones, roughly 82% of which are singletons. The clonotype comes from a male donor in good health and CMV-seropositive. Sequenced material: PBMCs. The J gene is TRBJ2-2, the V gene TRBV7-2; 13 positions match TRBD2. The CDR3 protein is CASRRLAGGNTGELFF. For the CDR3, the DNA is TGTGCCAGCAGGAGACTAGCGGGAGGGAACACCGGGGAGCTGTTTTTT.